The clone carrying this TCR beta chain occurred a few times. The antigen remains unidentified. Unique molecular identifiers (one per individual cDNA molecule) were attached. MiXCR, applied by TCRdb to the 5' RACE reads, yields one record per CDR3 protein. The sample contains around 65,000 distinct CDR3 sequences, about 12% of which appear only once. The V gene's germline CDR1 is SGHTA and CDR2 FQGNSA. The CDR3 is 15 amino acids. Trimming removed 3 bases from V and 0 bases from J, with 11 bases in between. The data derive from a study of early T cells in non-severe SARS-CoV-2 infection. Background on the study: It was bulk RNA from unsorted whole blood that was sequenced, and the chains were unpaired. Regarding the study as a whole: Sequences matched to VDJdb favored anti-spike CD8 responses, while private and CD4 specificities were missed.

Sequencing used whole blood, obtained at baseline. J is TRBJ1-2 and V is TRBV7-2, with D unclear. This TCR was recovered from an adult who was a healthcare worker with PCR-confirmed SARS-CoV-2 infection or an uninfected control (not recorded which). The CDR3 DNA sequence: TGTGCCAGCAGCTTGATGGCAGATTCTAACTATGGCTACACCTTC. It encodes CASSLMADSNYGYTF.